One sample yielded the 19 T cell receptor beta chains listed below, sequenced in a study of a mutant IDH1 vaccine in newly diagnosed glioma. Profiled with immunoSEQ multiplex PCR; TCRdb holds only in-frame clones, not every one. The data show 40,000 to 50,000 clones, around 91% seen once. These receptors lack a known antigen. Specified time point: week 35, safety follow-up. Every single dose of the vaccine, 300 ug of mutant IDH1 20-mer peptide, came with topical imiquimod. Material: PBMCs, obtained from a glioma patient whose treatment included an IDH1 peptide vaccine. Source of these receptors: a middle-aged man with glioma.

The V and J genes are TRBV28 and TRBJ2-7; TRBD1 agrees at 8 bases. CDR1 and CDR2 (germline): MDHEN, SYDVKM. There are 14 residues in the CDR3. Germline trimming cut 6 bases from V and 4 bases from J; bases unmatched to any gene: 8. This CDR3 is CASRQTGVGYEQYV. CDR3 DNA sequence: TGTGCCAGCAGACAGACAGGGGTTGGATACGAGCAGTACGTC.

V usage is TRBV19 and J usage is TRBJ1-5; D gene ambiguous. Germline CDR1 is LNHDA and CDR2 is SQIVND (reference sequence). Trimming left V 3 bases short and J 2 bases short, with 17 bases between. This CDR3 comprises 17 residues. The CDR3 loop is CASSMSLGVTGNQPQHF. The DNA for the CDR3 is TGTGCCAGTAGTATGAGCTTAGGTGTAACGGGCAATCAGCCCCAGCATTTT.

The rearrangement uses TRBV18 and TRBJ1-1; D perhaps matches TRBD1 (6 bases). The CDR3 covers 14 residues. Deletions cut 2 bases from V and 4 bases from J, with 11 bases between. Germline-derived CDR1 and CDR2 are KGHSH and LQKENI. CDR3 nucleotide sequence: TGTGCCAGCTCACCAGTGGTAGGGGGCACTGAAGCTTTCTTT. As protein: CASSPVVGGTEAFF.

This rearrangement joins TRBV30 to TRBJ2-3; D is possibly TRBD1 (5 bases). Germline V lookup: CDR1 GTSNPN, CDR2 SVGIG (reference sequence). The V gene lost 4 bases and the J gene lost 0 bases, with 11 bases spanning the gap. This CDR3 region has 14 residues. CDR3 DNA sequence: TGTGCCTGGAATCAGGGCCTCAGCACAGATACGCAGTATTTT. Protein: CAWNQGLSTDTQYF.

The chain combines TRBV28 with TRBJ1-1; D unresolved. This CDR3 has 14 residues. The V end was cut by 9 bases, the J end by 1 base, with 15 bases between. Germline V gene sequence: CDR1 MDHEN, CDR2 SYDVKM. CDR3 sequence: CASRIDLGNTEAFF. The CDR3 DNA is TGTGCCAGTCGTATCGACTTAGGGAACACTGAAGCTTTCTTT.

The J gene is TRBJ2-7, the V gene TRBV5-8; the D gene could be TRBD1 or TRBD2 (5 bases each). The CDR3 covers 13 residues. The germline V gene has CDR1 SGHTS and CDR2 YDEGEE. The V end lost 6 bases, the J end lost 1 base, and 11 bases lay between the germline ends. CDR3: CASTVGESYEQYF. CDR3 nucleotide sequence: TGTGCCAGCACCGTGGGGGAGTCCTACGAGCAGTACTTC.

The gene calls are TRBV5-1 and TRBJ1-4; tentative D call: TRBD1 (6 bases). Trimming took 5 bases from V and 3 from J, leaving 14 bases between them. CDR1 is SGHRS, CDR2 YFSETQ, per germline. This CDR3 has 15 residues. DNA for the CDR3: TGCGCCAGCAGAGAGCGGACAGCGTCTAATGAAAAACTGTTTTTT. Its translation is CASRERTASNEKLFF.

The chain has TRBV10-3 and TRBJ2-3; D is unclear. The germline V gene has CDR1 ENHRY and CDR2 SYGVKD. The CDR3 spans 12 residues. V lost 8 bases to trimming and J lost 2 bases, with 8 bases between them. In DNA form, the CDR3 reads TGTGCCATCGGGATAGCCACAGATACGCAGTATTTT. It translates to CAIGIATDTQYF.

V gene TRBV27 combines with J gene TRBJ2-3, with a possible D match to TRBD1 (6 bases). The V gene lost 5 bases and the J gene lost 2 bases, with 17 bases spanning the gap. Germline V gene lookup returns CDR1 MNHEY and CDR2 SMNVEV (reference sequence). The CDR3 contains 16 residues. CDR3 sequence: CASSPSMGAYTDTQYF. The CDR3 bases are TGTGCCAGCAGTCCATCCATGGGGGCTTACACAGATACGCAGTATTTT.

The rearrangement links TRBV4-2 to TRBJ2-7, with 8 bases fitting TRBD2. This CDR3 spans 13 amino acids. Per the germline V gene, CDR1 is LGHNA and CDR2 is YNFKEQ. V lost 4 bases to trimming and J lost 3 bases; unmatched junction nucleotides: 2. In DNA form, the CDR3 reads TGTGCCAGCAGCCGCGGGACTAGCTACGAGCAGTACTTC. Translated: CASSRGTSYEQYF.

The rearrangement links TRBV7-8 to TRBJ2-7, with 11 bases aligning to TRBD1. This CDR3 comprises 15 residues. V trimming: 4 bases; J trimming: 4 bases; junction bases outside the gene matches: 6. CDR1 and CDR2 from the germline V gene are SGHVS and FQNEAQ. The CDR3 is CASSWAGTGGYEQYV. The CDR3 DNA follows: TGTGCCAGCAGCTGGGCCGGGACAGGGGGTTACGAGCAGTACGTC.

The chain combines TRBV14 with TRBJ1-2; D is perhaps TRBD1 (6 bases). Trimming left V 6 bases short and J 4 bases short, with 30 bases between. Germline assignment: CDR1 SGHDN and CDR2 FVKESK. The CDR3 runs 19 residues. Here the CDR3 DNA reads TGTGCCAGCAGTCGTACCCCCACACAGGGAAGGCCTTTCACCTATGGCTACACCTTC. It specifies CASSRTPTQGRPFTYGYTF.

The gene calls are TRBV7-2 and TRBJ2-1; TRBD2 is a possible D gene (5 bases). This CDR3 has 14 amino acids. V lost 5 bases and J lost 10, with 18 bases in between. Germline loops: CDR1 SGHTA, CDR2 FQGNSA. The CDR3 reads CASSQRTLVNEQFF. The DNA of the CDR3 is TGTGCCAGCAGCCAGAGGACTTTGGTAAACGAGCAGTTCTTC.

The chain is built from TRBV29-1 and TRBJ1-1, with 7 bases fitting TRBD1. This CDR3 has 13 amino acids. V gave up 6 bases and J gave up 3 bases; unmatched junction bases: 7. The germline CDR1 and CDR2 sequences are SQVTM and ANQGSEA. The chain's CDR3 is CSVTDRADTEAFF. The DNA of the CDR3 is TGCAGCGTGACCGACAGGGCGGACACTGAAGCTTTCTTT.

CDR3 in DNA: TGCGCCAGCAGCCAGGGCAGGGGTACTGAAGCTTTCTTT. It is translated as CASSQGRGTEAFF. The chain joins TRBV4-1 to TRBJ1-1; maybe TRBD1 (6 bases). This CDR3 has 13 residues. Germline V gives CDR1 MGHRA, CDR2 YSYEKL. The germline V and J ends were trimmed by 3 bases and 5 bases, with 10 bases remaining between them.

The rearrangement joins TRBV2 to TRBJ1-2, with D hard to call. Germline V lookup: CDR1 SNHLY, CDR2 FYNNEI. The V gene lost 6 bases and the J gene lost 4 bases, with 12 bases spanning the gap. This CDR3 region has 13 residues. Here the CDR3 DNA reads TGTGCCAGCAGATCGGACGGAATCTATGGCTACACCTTC. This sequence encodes CASRSDGIYGYTF.

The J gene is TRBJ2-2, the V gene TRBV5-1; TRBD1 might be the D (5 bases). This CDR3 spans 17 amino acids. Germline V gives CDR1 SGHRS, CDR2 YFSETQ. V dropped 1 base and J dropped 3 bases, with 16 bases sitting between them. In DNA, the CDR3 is TGCGCCAGCAGCTTGCGTACAGGCCTATTGGACACCGGGGAGCTGTTTTTT. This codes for CASSLRTGLLDTGELFF.

The CDR3 region is CASRAGAGGEQFF. The CDR3 bases are TGTGCCAGCAGAGCTGGGGCGGGCGGTGAGCAGTTCTTC. V and J are TRBV7-2 and TRBJ2-1, with D perhaps matching TRBD1 or TRBD2 (5 bases each). V was clipped by 6 bases and J by 9 bases, with 15 bases between them. Germline V gene sequence: CDR1 SGHTA, CDR2 FQGNSA. CDR3 length: 13 residues.

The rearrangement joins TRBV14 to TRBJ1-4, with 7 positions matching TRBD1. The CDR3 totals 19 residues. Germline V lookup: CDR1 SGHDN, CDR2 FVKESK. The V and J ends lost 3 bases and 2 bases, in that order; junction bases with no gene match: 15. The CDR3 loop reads CASSHRGQLLLGTNEKLFF. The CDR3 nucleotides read TGTGCCAGCAGCCACCGGGGACAGCTTCTTCTTGGGACTAATGAAAAACTGTTTTTT.